This TCR beta chain derives from a study of HIV-infected children after antiretroviral therapy interruption (dated by TCRdb to between 2018 and 2020). With respect to the entire study: Eight children, all with CD4+ count above 500 and viral load below 50 copies/ml, were included, of whom four were on planned treatment interruption and four were on continuous treatment. Recorded exposure to EBV and CMV was present in most of the participating children. A median age of around 10 years was recorded in the interruption group, and a median age of 8 years was recorded in the continuous treatment group. Alongside measurements of thymic output, TCR repertoires of children on planned treatment interruption were compared with TCR repertoires of children on continuous antiretroviral treatment. Continuous-treatment samples were analyzed from corresponding weeks 0, 48 and 150. In the interruption arm, samples were obtained at week 0, week 12, end of interruption (week 24 or 48), and about 3 years after study end.

V and J are trimmed by 0 bases and 0 bases, and the gene matches miss 10 bases of the junction. Via the germline V gene, CDR1 is MGHRA and CDR2 YSYEKL. The CDR3 goes from the cysteine to the phenylalanine over 18 residues. Only CDR3 DNA remains: 54 bases, in frame from the first base. This clonotype was seen many times. It has no known antigen specificity. There are no base qualities to consult, and no much larger clone falls within one base. Library construction relied on 3' RACE. To correct PCR amplification bias, TCR libraries were generated from RNA with a 3' RACE protocol that used unique molecular identifiers. Amplicon libraries were pooled in groups of up to 12 and sequenced on an Illumina MiSeq using v2 2x250 paired-end chemistry. Per the original workflow: Reads were processed with Decombinator to assign V and J genes and CDR3, with barcode-based error and PCR bias correction. Before the Gini coefficient was calculated with the R ineq package, repertoires were subsampled to the same depth. GLIPH, Hamming distance and a shared triplet metric were used to assess CDR3 similarity. TCRdb trimmed the raw reads at Q25, called clones with MiXCR and kept productive beta chains. For every CDR3 protein sequence, its rows merge into one entry that carries the most common genes and DNA. TCRdb assigned the V and J calls; the authors' analysis was not used. This sample lists more than 85,000 distinct CDR3 sequences; around 6.9% were detected once. The ten largest clones represent roughly 1% of the sample.

What the authors observed across the whole study: The naive CD4+ Gini coefficient rose by the end of treatment interruption, suggesting clonal expansion, and returned to baseline by 3 years. In naive CD4+ repertoires of PTI patients, CDR3 sharing between time points fell after interruption began; many sequences were shared between end of interruption and 3 years later. The sorted CD45RA+ naive cells might contain minor non-naive CD45RA+ populations, such as EMRA or stem memory cells. The low number of patients is regarded as a limitation, and the data should be interpreted with caution.

What the treatment or condition label conveys for this sample: PENTA 11 planned treatment interruption arm or continuous ART arm. The participants, all children from the United Kingdom aged 2 to 15 years, had been on at least three-drug ART for a minimum of 24 weeks. Cryopreserved PBMCs with at least 5 million viable cells were required; a few candidate patients were excluded for low viable PBMC yield. Naive CD4+ CD45RA+ CD45RO- T cells were FACS-sorted from thawed PBMCs on a FACSAria III cell sorter. The sorted cells were fixed, and RNA was then extracted with the RNeasy FFPE kit and afterward with the RNeasy Micro kit.

The chain joins TRBV4-1 to TRBJ2-7, with 8 junctional bases fitting TRBD2. The source is a pool of human donors with HIV. This specimen was CD45RA+ CD4+ T cells from PBMCs, pooled from several time points, taken from a donor given antiretroviral therapy, either interrupted or continuous. In light of the paper, this sample's cell subset or site label describes: naive CD4+ CD45RA+ CD45RO- T cells. The DNA sequence is as follows: TGCGCCAGCAGCCAAGAACGCCTAGCGGGCCTCAGCTCCTACGAGCAGTACTTC. Translated, this is CASSQERLAGLSSYEQYF.